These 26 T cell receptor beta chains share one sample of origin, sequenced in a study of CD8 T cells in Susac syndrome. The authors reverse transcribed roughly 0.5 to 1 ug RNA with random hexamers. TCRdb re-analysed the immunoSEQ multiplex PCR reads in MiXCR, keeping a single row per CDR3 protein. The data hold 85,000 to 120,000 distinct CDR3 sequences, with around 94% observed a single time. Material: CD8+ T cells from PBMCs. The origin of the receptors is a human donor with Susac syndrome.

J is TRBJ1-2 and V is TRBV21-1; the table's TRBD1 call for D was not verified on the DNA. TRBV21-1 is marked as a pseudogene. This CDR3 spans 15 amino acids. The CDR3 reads CASSKPGQGASGYTF. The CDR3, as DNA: TGTGCCAGCAGCAAACCGGGACAGGGGGCTTCTGGCTACACCTTC.

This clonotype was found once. CDR3 region: CASSLFTGGAGYTF. As DNA, the CDR3 is TGTGCCAGCAGCCTATTTACAGGGGGTGCAGGCTACACCTTC. V and J are TRBV11-2 and TRBJ1-2; 8 nucleotides agree with TRBD1. Trimming at V came to 5 bases and at J to 8 bases, leaving 10 bases not matched to a gene. CDR1 is SGHAT and CDR2 is FQNNGV in the germline V gene. The CDR3 is 14 residues long.

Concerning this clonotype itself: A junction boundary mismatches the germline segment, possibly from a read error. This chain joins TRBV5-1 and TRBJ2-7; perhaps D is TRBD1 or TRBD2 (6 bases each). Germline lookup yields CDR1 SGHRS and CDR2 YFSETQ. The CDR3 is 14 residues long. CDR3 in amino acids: CASSGGTRSSEQYF. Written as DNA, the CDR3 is TGCGCCAGCAGCGGGGGGACACGGTCCTCCGAGCAGTACTTC.

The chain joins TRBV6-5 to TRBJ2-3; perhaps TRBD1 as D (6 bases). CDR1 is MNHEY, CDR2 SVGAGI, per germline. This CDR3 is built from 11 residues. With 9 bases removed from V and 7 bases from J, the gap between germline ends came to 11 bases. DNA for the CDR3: TGTGCCAGACAGGGCCTCTATACGCAGTATTTT. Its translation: CARQGLYTQYF.

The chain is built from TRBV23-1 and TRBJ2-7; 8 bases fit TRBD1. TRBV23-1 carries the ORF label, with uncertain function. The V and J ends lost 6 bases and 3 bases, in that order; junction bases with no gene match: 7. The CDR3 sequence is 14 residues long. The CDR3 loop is CASSRRDRIYEQYF. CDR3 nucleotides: TGCGCCAGCAGCCGCCGGGACAGGATCTACGAGCAGTACTTC.

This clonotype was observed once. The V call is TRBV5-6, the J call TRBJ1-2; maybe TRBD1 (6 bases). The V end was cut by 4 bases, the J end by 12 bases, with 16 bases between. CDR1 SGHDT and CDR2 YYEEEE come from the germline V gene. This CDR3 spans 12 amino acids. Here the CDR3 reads CASSLTGQTDTF. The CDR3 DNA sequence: TGTGCCAGCAGCCTCACCGGACAGACGGACACCTTC. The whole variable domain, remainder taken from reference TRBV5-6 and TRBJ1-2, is DAGVTQSPTHLIKTRGQQVTLRCSPKSGHDTVSWYQQALGQGPQFIFQYYEEEERQRGNFPDRFSGHQFPNYSSELNVNALLLGDSALYLCASSLTGQTDTFGSGTRLTVV.

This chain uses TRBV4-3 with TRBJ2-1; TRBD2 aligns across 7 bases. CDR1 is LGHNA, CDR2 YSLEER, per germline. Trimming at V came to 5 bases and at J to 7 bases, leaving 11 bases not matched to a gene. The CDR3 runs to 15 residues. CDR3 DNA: TGCGCCAGCAGCGAAGGCCCGGGACTACTAAATGAGCAGTTCTTC. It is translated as CASSEGPGLLNEQFF.

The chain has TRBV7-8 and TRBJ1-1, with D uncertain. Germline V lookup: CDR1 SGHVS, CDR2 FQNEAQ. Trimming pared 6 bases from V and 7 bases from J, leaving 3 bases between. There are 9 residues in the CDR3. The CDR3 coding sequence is TGTGCCAGCAGGCGTGAAGCTTTCTTT. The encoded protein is CASRREAFF.

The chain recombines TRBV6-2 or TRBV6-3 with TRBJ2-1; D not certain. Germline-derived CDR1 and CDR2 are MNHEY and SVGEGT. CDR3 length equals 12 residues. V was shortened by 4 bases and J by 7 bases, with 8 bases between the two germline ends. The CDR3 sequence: CASSWIRNEQFF. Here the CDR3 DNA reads TGTGCCAGCAGTTGGATAAGGAATGAGCAGTTCTTC.

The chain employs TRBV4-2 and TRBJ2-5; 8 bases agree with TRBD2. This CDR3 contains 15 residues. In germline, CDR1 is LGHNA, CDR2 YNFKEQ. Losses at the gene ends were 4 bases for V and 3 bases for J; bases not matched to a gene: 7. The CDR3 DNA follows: TGTGCCAGCAGCCCGACGCGGGGGGCGGAAGAGACCCAGTACTTC. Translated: CASSPTRGAEETQYF.

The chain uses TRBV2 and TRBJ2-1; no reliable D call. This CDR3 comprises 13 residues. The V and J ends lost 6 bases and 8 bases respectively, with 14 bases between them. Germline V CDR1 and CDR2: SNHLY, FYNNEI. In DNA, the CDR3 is TGTGCCAGCAGCCAAGCCCTCGGAGATGAGCAGTTCTTC. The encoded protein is CASSQALGDEQFF.

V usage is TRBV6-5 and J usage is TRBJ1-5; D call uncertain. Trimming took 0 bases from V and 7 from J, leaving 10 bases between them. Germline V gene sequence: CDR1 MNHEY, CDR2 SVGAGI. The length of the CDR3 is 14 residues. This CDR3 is CASSYSNGVQPQHF. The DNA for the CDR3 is TGTGCCAGCAGTTACTCGAACGGGGTGCAGCCCCAGCATTTT.

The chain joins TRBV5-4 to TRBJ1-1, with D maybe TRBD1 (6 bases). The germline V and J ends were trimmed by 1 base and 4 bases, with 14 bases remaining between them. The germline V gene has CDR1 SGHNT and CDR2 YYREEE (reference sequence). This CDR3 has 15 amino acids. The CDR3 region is CASSLLGGAGTEAFF. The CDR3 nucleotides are TGTGCCAGCAGCTTGCTGGGGGGCGCGGGCACTGAAGCTTTCTTT.

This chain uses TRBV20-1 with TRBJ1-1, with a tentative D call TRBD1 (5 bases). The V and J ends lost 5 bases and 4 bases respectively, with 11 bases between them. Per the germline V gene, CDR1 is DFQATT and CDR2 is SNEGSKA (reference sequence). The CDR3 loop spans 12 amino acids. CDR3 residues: CSAFREVTEAFF. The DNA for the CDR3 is TGCAGTGCTTTCAGGGAGGTCACTGAAGCTTTCTTT.

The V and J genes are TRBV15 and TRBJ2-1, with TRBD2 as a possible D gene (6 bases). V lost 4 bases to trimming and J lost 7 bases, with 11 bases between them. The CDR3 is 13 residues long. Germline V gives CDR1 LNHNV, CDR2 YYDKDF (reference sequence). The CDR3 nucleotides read TGTGCCACCAGCACCGGGACTCAAAATGAGCAGTTCTTC. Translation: CATSTGTQNEQFF. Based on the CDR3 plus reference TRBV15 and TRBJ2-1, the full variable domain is DAMVIQNPRYQVTQFGKPVTLSCSQTLNHNVMYWYQQKSSQAPKLLFHYYDKDFNNEADTPDNFQSRRPNTSFCFLDIRSPGLGDTAMYLCATSTGTQNEQFFGPGTRLTVL.

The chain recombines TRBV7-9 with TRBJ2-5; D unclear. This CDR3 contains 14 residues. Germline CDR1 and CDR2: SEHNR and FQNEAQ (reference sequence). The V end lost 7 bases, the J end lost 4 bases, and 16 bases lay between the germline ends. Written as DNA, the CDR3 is TGTGCCAGCACCTGGGAACCGGGCCGAGAGACCCAGTACTTC. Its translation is CASTWEPGRETQYF.

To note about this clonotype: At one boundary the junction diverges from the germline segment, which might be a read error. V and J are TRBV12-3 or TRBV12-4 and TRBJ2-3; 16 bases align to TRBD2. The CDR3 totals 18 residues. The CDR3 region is CASTPGLAGGPSTDTQYF. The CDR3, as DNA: TGTGCCAGCACCCCGGGACTAGCGGGGGGGCCCTCCACAGACACGCAGTATTTT.

The DNA of the CDR3 is TGTGCCAGTAGTTCGGGCAGATTGAACACTGAAGCTTTCTTT. Amino acids: CASSSGRLNTEAFF. V usage is TRBV19 and J usage is TRBJ1-1; no reliable D call. The V and J ends lost 5 bases and 0 bases respectively, with 10 bases between them. Germline assignment: CDR1 LNHDA and CDR2 SQIVND (reference sequence). The CDR3 consists of 14 residues.

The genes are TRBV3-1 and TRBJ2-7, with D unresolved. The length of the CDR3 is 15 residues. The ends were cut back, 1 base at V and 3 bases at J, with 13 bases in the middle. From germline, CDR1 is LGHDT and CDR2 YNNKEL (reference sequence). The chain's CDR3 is CASSQGRRPGYEQYF. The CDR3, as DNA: TGTGCCAGCAGCCAAGGTAGACGACCCGGCTACGAGCAGTACTTC.

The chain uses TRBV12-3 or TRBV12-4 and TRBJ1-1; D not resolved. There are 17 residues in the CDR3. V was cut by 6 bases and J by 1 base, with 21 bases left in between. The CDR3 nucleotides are TGTGCCAGCAGAAGTCGAACTCAGAGCATCAGGAACACTGAAGCTTTCTTT. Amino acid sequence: CASRSRTQSIRNTEAFF.

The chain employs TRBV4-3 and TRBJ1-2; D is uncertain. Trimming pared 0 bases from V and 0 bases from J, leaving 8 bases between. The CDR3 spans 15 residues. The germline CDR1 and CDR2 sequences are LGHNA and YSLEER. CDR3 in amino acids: CASSQDLGTNYGYTF. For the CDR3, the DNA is TGCGCCAGCAGCCAAGATTTGGGTACTAACTATGGCTACACCTTC.

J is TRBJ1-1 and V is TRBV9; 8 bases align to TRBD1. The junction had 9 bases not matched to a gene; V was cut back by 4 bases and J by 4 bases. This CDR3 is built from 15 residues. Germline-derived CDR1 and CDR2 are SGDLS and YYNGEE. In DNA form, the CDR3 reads TGTGCCAGCAGCCCCGGACAGGGTGGCGTCACTGAAGCTTTCTTT. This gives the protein CASSPGQGGVTEAFF.

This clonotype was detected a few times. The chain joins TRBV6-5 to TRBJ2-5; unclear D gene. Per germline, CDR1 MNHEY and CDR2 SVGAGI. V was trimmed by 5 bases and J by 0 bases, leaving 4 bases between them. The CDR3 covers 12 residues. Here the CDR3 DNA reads TGTGCCAGCAGTCTCGACCAAGAGACCCAGTACTTC. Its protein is CASSLDQETQYF.

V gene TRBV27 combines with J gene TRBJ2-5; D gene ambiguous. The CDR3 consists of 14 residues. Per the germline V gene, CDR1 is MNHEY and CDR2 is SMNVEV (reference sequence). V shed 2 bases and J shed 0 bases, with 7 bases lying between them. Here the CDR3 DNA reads TGTGCCAGCAGTTTAAATCCGAACCAAGAGACCCAGTACTTC. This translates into CASSLNPNQETQYF.

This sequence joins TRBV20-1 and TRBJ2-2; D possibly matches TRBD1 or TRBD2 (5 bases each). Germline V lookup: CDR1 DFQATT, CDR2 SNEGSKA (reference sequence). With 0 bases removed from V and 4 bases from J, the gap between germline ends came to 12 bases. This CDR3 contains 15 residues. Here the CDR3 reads CSARDPRGSTGELFF. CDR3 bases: TGCAGTGCTAGAGATCCCCGGGGCTCCACCGGGGAGCTGTTTTTT.

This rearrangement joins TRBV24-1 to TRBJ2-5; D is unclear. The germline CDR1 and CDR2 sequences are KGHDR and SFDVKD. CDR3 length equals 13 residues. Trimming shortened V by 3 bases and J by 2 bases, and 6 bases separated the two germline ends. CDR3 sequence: CATSDPYQETQYF. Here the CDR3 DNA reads TGTGCCACCAGTGATCCCTATCAAGAGACCCAGTACTTC.